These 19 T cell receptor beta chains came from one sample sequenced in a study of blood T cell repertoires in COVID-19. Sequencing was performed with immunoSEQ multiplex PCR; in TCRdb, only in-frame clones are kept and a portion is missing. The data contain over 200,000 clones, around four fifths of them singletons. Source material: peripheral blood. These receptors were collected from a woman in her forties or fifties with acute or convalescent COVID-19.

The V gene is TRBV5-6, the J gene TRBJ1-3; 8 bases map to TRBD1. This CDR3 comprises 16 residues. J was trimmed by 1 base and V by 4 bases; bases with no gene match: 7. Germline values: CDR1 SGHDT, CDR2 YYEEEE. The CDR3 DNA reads TGTGCCAGCAGCATGGGGACAGGTGCATCTGGAAACACCATATATTTT. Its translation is CASSMGTGASGNTIYF.

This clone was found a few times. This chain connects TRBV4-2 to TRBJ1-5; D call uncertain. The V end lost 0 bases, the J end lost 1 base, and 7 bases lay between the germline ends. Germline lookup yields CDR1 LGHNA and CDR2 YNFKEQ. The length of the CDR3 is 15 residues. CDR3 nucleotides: TGTGCCAGCAGCCAAGATGAGGGAAGCAATCAGCCCCAGCATTTT. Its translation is CASSQDEGSNQPQHF.

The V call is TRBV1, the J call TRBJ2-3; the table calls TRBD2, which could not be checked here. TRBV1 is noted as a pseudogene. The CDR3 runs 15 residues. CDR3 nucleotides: TGCACCAGCAGCCAAGGGCGGGAAGGCACAGATACGCAGTATTTT. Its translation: CTSSQGREGTDTQYF.

CDR3 in DNA: TGTGCCAGCAATAAGGGACAGGGTCTGAACACTGAAGCTTTCTTT. This gives the protein CASNKGQGLNTEAFF. V usage is TRBV6-5 and J usage is TRBJ1-1, with 9 bases aligning to TRBD1. The length of the CDR3 is 15 residues. Unmatched junction bases numbered 6, after V lost 7 bases and J lost 0 bases. The germline gives CDR1 MNHEY, CDR2 SVGAGI.

CDR3 protein: CATSRDPPGGNTEAFF. CDR3 coding DNA: TGTGCCACCAGCAGAGATCCCCCTGGGGGCAACACTGAAGCTTTCTTT. This chain links TRBV15 with TRBJ1-1, with a possible D match to TRBD1 (6 bases). Trimming left V 0 bases short and J 2 bases short, with 13 bases between. Germline lookup yields CDR1 LNHNV and CDR2 YYDKDF (reference sequence). The CDR3 consists of 16 residues.

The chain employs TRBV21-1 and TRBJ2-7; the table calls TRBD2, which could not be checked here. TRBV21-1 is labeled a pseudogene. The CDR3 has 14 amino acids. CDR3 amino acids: CASSKAGGSYEQYF. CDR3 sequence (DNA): TGTGCCAGCAGCAAGGCGGGAGGGAGCTACGAGCAGTACTTC.

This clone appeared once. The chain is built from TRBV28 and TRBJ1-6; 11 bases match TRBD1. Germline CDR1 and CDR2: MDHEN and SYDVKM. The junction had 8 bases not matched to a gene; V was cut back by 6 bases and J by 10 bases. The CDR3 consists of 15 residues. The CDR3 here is CASRVGTGGGSPLHF. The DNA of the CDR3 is TGTGCCAGCAGGGTCGGGACAGGGGGTGGATCACCCCTCCACTTT.

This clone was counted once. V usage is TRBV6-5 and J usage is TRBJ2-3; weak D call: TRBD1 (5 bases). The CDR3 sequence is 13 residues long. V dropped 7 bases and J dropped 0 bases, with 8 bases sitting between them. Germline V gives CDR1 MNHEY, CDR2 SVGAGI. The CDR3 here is CASMGPSTDTQYF. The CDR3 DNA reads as TGTGCCAGCATGGGGCCGAGCACAGATACGCAGTATTTT.

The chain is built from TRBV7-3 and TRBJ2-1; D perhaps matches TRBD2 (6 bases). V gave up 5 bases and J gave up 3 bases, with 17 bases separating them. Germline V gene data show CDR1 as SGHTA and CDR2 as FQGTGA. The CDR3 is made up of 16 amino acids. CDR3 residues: CASSPGPSAYYNEQFF. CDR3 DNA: TGTGCCAGCAGCCCAGGCCCTAGCGCGTACTACAATGAGCAGTTCTTC.

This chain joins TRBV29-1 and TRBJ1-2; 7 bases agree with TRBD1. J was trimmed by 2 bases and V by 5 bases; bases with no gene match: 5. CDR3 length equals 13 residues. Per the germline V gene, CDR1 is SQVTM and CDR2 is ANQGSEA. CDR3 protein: CSVTLQGNYGYTF. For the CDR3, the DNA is TGCAGCGTTACCCTACAGGGGAACTATGGCTACACCTTC.

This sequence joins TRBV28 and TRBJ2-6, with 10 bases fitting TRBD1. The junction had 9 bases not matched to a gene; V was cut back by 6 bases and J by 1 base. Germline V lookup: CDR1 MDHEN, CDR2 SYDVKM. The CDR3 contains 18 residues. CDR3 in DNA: TGTGCCAGCAGAAAAACTCCGGGACAGGGGTCTGGGGCCAACGTCCTGACTTTC. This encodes CASRKTPGQGSGANVLTF.

CDR3 amino acids: CASSWDTHSPLHF. CDR3 nucleotides: TGTGCCAGCAGCTGGGACACCCATTCACCCCTCCACTTT. The V gene is TRBV25-1, the J gene TRBJ1-6, with D tentatively TRBD1 (6 bases). This CDR3 is built from 13 residues. Germline V lookup: CDR1 MGHDK, CDR2 SYGVNS. V was trimmed by 6 bases and J by 8 bases, leaving 11 bases between them.

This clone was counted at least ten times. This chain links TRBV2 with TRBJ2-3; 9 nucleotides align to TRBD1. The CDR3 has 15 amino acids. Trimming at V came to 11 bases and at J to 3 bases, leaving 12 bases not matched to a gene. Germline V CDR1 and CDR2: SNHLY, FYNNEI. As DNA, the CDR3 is TGTGCCGGATACAGGGGGCGAGGGTCGACAGATACGCAGTATTTT. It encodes CAGYRGRGSTDTQYF.

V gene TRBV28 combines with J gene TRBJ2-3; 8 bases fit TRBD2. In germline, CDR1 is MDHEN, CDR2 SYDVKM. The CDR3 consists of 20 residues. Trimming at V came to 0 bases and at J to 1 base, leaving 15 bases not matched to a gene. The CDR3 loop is CASSLCRLAGYGGGTDTQYF. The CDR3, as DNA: TGTGCCAGCAGTTTATGCAGGCTAGCGGGTTACGGGGGGGGCACAGATACGCAGTATTTT.

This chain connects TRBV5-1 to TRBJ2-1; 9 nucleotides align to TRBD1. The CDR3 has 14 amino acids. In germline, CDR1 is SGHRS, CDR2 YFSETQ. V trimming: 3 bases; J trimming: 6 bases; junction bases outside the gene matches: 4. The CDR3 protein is CASSSTGGFNEQFF. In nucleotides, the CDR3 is TGCGCCAGCAGCTCGACAGGGGGGTTCAATGAGCAGTTCTTC. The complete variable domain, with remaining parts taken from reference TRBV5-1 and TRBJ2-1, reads KAGVTQTPRYLIKTRGQQVTLSCSPISGHRSVSWYQQTPGQGLQFLFEYFSETQRNKGNFPGRFSGRQFSNSRSEMNVSTLELGDSALYLCASSSTGGFNEQFFGPGTRLTVL.

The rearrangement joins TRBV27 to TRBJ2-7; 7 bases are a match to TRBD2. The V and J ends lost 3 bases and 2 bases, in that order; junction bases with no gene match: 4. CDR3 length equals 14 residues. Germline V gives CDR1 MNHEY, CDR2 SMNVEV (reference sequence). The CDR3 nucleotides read TGTGCCAGCAGTTTTGGGGGGAGGGCCTACGAGCAGTACTTC. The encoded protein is CASSFGGRAYEQYF.

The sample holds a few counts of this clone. CDR3 residues: CASSPRTHEQFF. In DNA, the CDR3 is TGTGCCAGCAGTCCCCGGACTCATGAGCAGTTCTTC. This chain uses TRBV12-3 or TRBV12-4 with TRBJ2-1; D is possibly TRBD2 (5 bases). Trimming took 5 bases from V and 8 from J, leaving 10 bases between them. This CDR3 has 12 amino acids.

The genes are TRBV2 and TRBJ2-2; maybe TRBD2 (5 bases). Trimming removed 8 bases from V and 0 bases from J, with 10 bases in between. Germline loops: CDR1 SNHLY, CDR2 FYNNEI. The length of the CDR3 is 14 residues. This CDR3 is CASVAPANTGELFF. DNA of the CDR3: TGTGCCAGCGTAGCGCCTGCGAACACCGGGGAGCTGTTTTTT.

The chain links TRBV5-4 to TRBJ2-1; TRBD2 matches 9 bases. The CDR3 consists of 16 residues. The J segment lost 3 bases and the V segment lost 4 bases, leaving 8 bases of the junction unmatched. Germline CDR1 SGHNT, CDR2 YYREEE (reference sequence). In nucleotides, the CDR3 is TGTGCCAGCAGCCGGCTGGGACTAGCAGGCTACAATGAGCAGTTCTTC. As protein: CASSRLGLAGYNEQFF.